This T cell receptor beta chain was recorded in a study of shared clonotypes between healthy human individuals. The naive CD8 population came from CD45RO-negative cells selected for CCR7, without terminally differentiated effector memory CD45RA+ cells. Each donor was a Caucasian adult residing in Nashville, Tennessee. V was trimmed by 2 bases and J by 3 bases, leaving 6 bases between them. The germline gives CDR1 SGHAT, CDR2 FQNNGV. This CDR3 spans 13 amino acids. Study-level results: When naive CD4 clonotypes were compared across several donors, approximately 5% were shared. Sequencing of the sorted subsets was shown by rarefaction to be incomplete despite large depth.

The test was conducted at deep level. Data came from immunoSEQ multiplex PCR; TCRdb stores just in-frame clones and leaves some out. This table has under 2,000,000 clones, roughly 94% appearing once. A note on this clone: Its antigen is still unknown. This same CDR3 is encoded by further DNA sequences in the sample.

V is TRBV11-2 and J is TRBJ2-3, with D hard to call. The TCR originated in a man aged 18-30 years in good health. The sample consisted of naive CD8+ T cells sorted from blood. CDR3 loop: CASSLSLTDTQYF. The CDR3 nucleotides are TGTGCCAGCAGCTTATCTCTGACAGATACGCAGTATTTT.